The rows below give T cell receptor beta chains drawn from one sample of a study of T cell repertoires in cytomegalovirus infection. MiXCR, applied by TCRdb to the reads, yields one record per CDR3 protein. The sample yields hundreds of thousands of distinct CDR3 sequences, roughly 36% seen once. For these TCRs, the target antigens are not known. The sample in question was cultured PBMCs, obtained from culture after CMV antigen stimulation. The receptors stem from a human donor in good health (CMV status not recorded). Some clones in this sample may be carry-over from other donors' samples. The CDR3 runs from the conserved cysteine through the conserved F or W. Fields, in order: clone size, J gene, D gene, CDR3 length, V gene, CDR3 DNA, CDR3 protein. A D gene is named only where the DNA matches it firmly. Not all rows give a size; the values are once, few, many and, for expanded clones, a class.

clone_size: few
j_call: TRBJ1-6
d_call: TRBD1
cdr3_length: 15
v_call: TRBV5-1
cdr3_nt: TGCGCCAGCAGCCTGACAGGGAGTGGGAATTCACCCCTCCACTTT
cdr3_aa: CASSLTGSGNSPLHF

clone_size: -
j_call: TRBJ2-5
d_call: -
cdr3_length: 16
v_call: TRBV7-2
cdr3_nt: TGTGCCAGCACTCTCCTCGTATCCGGGGTCAGAGAGACCCAGTACTTC
cdr3_aa: CASTLLVSGVRETQYF

clone_size: few
j_call: TRBJ2-5
d_call: -
cdr3_length: 14
v_call: TRBV11-2
cdr3_nt: TGTGCCAGCAGCTTAGGGGTGTGGAAAGAGACCCAGTACTTC
cdr3_aa: CASSLGVWKETQYF

clone_size: few
j_call: TRBJ2-5
d_call: TRBD2
cdr3_length: 16
v_call: TRBV7-2
cdr3_nt: TGTGCCAGCAAACCGGAGGCCAGCGGGGGACGGGGGACCCAGTACTTC
cdr3_aa: CASKPEASGGRGTQYF

clone_size: many
j_call: TRBJ2-1
d_call: TRBD2
cdr3_length: 18
v_call: TRBV7-2
cdr3_nt: TGTGCCAGCAGCTGGGGGCCTAGCGGGGGGGCCGGGAGGAATGAGCAGTTCTTC
cdr3_aa: CASSWGPSGGAGRNEQFF

clone_size: -
j_call: TRBJ1-5
d_call: -
cdr3_length: 15
v_call: TRBV3-1
cdr3_nt: TGTGCCAGCAGCCAAGATTATACGGTTGGTCAGCCCCAGCATTTT
cdr3_aa: CASSQDYTVGQPQHF

clone_size: few
j_call: TRBJ2-3
d_call: TRBD2
cdr3_length: 19
v_call: TRBV12-3/TRBV12-4
cdr3_nt: TGTGCCAGCAACGAACCGGGACTAGCGGCCGGGCCCTACACAGATACGCAGTATTTT
cdr3_aa: CASNEPGLAAGPYTDTQYF

clone_size: -
j_call: TRBJ1-5
d_call: TRBD1
cdr3_length: 15
v_call: TRBV4-1
cdr3_nt: TGCGCCAGCAGCCAAGTTGCAGACAGGGGAATCCCCCAGCATTTT
cdr3_aa: CASSQVADRGIPQHF

clone_size: few
j_call: TRBJ2-7
d_call: -
cdr3_length: 16
v_call: TRBV4-1
cdr3_nt: TGCGCCAGCAGCCAAGATGGTCCGGGACGGGTTTACGCGCAGTACTTC
cdr3_aa: CASSQDGPGRVYAQYF

clone_size: few
j_call: TRBJ2-5
d_call: TRBD1
cdr3_length: 13
v_call: TRBV20-1
cdr3_nt: TGCAGTGCTACCGGGACAGGCCAAGAGACCCAGTACTTC
cdr3_aa: CSATGTGQETQYF

clone_size: -
j_call: TRBJ2-7
d_call: TRBD2
cdr3_length: 14
v_call: TRBV7-2
cdr3_nt: TGTGCCAGCAGCTCCCGGGCGGGGGGGAACGAGCAGTACTTC
cdr3_aa: CASSSRAGGNEQYF

clone_size: many
j_call: TRBJ1-2
d_call: TRBD1
cdr3_length: 14
v_call: TRBV7-2
cdr3_nt: TGTGCCAGCAGCCGGGACAGGTTTAACTATGGCTACACCTTC
cdr3_aa: CASSRDRFNYGYTF

clone_size: many
j_call: TRBJ1-6
d_call: -
cdr3_length: 14
v_call: TRBV7-9
cdr3_nt: TGTGCCAGCAGATCGTTCATTGACAATTCACCCCTCCACTTT
cdr3_aa: CASRSFIDNSPLHF

clone_size: few
j_call: TRBJ2-7
d_call: TRBD2
cdr3_length: 16
v_call: TRBV7-2
cdr3_nt: TGTGCCAGCAGCTTAGTAGGCGGGGGGATCTCCTACGAGCAGTACTTC
cdr3_aa: CASSLVGGGISYEQYF

clone_size: -
j_call: TRBJ2-3
d_call: TRBD2
cdr3_length: 14
v_call: TRBV20-1
cdr3_nt: TGCAGTGCCCCCGGGACTAGCGGGACAGATACGCAGTATTTT
cdr3_aa: CSAPGTSGTDTQYF

clone_size: -
j_call: TRBJ2-3
d_call: -
cdr3_length: 16
v_call: TRBV12-3/TRBV12-4
cdr3_nt: TGTGCCAGCAGTTACAGGACCTACCCCCTCACAGATACGCAGTATTTT
cdr3_aa: CASSYRTYPLTDTQYF

clone_size: few
j_call: TRBJ2-5
d_call: -
cdr3_length: 15
v_call: TRBV7-9
cdr3_nt: TGTGCCAGCAGCTTTGGACAGTCTGCGGGAGAGACCCAGTACTTC
cdr3_aa: CASSFGQSAGETQYF

clone_size: -
j_call: TRBJ2-1
d_call: TRBD2
cdr3_length: 15
v_call: TRBV20-1
cdr3_nt: TGCAGTGCTAGAGAGGCGGGCGGGGGATACAATGAGCAGTTCTTC
cdr3_aa: CSAREAGGGYNEQFF

clone_size: few
j_call: TRBJ2-1
d_call: -
cdr3_length: 16
v_call: TRBV6-2/TRBV6-3
cdr3_nt: TGTGCCAGCAGTTACCTTTGGGGGGCGAGGGGCGATGAGCAGTTCTTC
cdr3_aa: CASSYLWGARGDEQFF

clone_size: few
j_call: TRBJ2-2
d_call: TRBD2
cdr3_length: 18
v_call: TRBV15
cdr3_nt: TGTGCCACCAGCAGAGATCCCCTAGCGGGAGGTTACACCGGGGAGCTGTTTTTT
cdr3_aa: CATSRDPLAGGYTGELFF

clone_size: -
j_call: TRBJ2-6
d_call: -
cdr3_length: 18
v_call: TRBV20-1
cdr3_nt: TGCAGGGCTAGGGGGCCGGGGGAACCTGGGAGTGGGGCCAACGTCCTGACTTTC
cdr3_aa: CRARGPGEPGSGANVLTF

clone_size: -
j_call: TRBJ2-1
d_call: TRBD2
cdr3_length: 16
v_call: TRBV7-2
cdr3_nt: TGTGCCAGCAGCCCGACATGGGAGGGGTTATACAATGAGCAGTTCTTC
cdr3_aa: CASSPTWEGLYNEQFF